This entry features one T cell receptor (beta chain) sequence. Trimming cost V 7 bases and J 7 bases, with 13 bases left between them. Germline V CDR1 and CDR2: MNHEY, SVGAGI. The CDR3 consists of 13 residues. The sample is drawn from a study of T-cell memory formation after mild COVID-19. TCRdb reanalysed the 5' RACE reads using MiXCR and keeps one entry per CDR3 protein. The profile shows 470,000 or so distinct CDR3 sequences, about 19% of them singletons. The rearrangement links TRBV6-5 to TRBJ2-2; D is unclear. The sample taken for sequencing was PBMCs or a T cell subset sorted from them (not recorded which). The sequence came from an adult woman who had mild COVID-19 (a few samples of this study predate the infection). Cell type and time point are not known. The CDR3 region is CASNSGPVGELFF. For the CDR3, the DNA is TGTGCCAGCAACTCAGGACCGGTCGGGGAGCTGTTTTTT.